This T cell receptor beta chain was recorded in a study of T cell clusters in autoimmune cytopenias (dated by TCRdb to 2018 to 2020). Regarding the complete study: Among healthy donor controls, the mean age was approximately 56 years, the median age was approximately 64 years, and 22 of 43 were female. The median TRB sequencing depth was just over 50,000 reads per sample, and the median number of distinct TRB clonotypes was around 2,500 per sample. Alongside healthy, CLL and autoimmune hepatitis controls, autoimmune cytopenia patients had their peripheral blood TRB and IGH repertoires sequenced at active disease and again during treatment follow-up. The goal of the study was to find out whether patients with autoimmune cytopenia have a disease-specific immune repertoire signature that could be used as a blood-based biomarker. For primary cytopenia, some 25 age-matched healthy donors were used as controls, and for secondary cytopenia, roughly 14 age-matched CLL patients were used as controls. The comparison group for autoimmune hepatitis repertoires was 20 to 25 healthy donors matched for age and sex.

The CDR3 numbers 17 residues from cysteine through phenylalanine. No nucleotide data were recorded. The germline V gene specifies SGHRS as CDR1 and YFSETQ as CDR2. TRB rearrangements were amplified by multiplex PCR using a touch-down protocol with TRB-A and TRB-B primer pools mixed in one tube. Illumina adapters and sample indices were added to the amplicons through two consecutive PCR reactions performed with Phusion HS II polymerase. Amplicons were gel-purified with the NucleoSpin Gel and PCR Clean-up kit, then quantified by Qubit and quality-checked on an Agilent 2100 Bioanalyzer. Sequencing of the libraries was done on an Illumina MiSeq with 600-cycle, single-indexed, paired-end runs. In the original analysis: MiXCR version 2.1.12, together with the default MiXCR reference library, was used to align and assemble the TRB reads. Each unique CDR3 nucleotide sequence defined a clone, and only productive sequences with at least two reads were analysed. Repertoire diversity was assessed by alpha-parameterized diversity profiles (alpha 0 to 5), including Shannon (alpha 1) and Simpson (alpha 2) indices, computed with an R script. Combinatorial TRB VJ usage was computed with the tcR package and compared between cohorts by principal component analysis with ade4. GLIPH was used to cluster TCRbeta CDR3s in pairs of cohorts matched for age and read depth, and a Wilcoxon test was used to compare cluster frequencies. TCRdb reprocessed the reads into one record per CDR3 protein sequence, lacking DNA. TCRdb, not the authors, supplied the V and J calls. The table for this sample lists about 2,100 distinct CDR3 sequences. The ten top clones hold 7% to 9% of the sample.

On this clonotype: It lacks a known antigen.

TRB amplification used roughly 0.25 ug of peripheral blood genomic DNA, tens of thousands of genome equivalents, per sample. Overall study results and their limits: TRB repertoire shifts, with less even repertoires observed in secondary cytopenia and CLL, were mostly attributed to lymphoma bias rather than autoimmunity. About 3-fold more exclusive TRB clusters were observed in healthy donors than in active autoimmune hepatitis patients, consistent with an autoimmunity-wide signature. The cluster-lack signature was not seen for secondary cytopenia versus CLL, apparently masked by the dominant lymphoma-associated repertoire. The GLIPH analysis suggested a lack of physiological T cell clusters in primary autoimmune cytopenia patients, since around 56 clusters were exclusive to healthy donors whereas approximately 17 were exclusive to patients. The T cell clusters were defined only in silico, and the functional role of the clusters still needed to be validated experimentally.

The same data also contributed to another study, on T cell repertoires in aging, cancer and after chemotherapy. The second study, in turn, reports: Six donor age groups were covered, ranging from 30 or younger up to 70 or older, and each group contained at least three individuals. Control TCR repertoires from healthy donors were recorded over several months to years, and clear clonal overlap was observed across re-sampling. In total, the full dataset held 7.5 million to 9.5 million TCR reads. Significantly lower blood TCR diversity and higher clonality were observed in untreated patients with hematological or solid cancers than in age-matched healthy donors. In healthy donors, the decline in TCR diversity with age was mainly due to loss of richness, whereas in cancer patients loss of evenness also played a role. Median generation probability increased over the chemotherapy interval in both cancer cohorts, suggesting repertoire reconstitution through rebound thymic output. The authors noted that the repertoire data do not allow conclusions about immunological memory after chemotherapy. To examine immunoaging and T cell reconstitution after chemotherapy, the study profiled TCR beta repertoires in peripheral blood from healthy donors and cancer patients. The cohort comprised some 220 cancer patients, roughly 90 with hematological and over 110 with solid cancers, plus 95 healthy donors as a reference group. Processing of the TRB sequences was carried out with MiXCR versions 2.12 and 3.0.5. Repertoire metrics included Shannon diversity, evenness, clonality (one minus evenness), and alpha-parameterized diversity profiles from alpha 0 to 5. The IGoR algorithm was used to compute generation probabilities of clones in paired pre- and post-chemotherapy samples.

Material for sequencing was peripheral blood. This receptor was taken from a human donor in good health. The chain employs TRBV5-1 and TRBJ2-7; absent DNA, TCRdb's TRBD2 call cannot be checked. The CDR3 loop reads CASSLARGGSGGYEQYF.